The 18 T cell receptor beta chains below come from one sample, sequenced in a study of graft-versus-host responses after intestinal transplantation. Antigens for these TCRs are unknown. The table came from immunoSEQ multiplex PCR; TCRdb's copy has only in-frame clones and leaves some out. The sample yields around 130,000 clones, around 94% seen once. The input for sequencing was unstimulated CD4+ T cells sorted from spleen or lymph node cells, taken before intestinal transplant. All receptors derive from a human donor who received an intestinal transplant.

This clone was seen once. The chain joins TRBV5-6 to TRBJ2-4; 10 nucleotides match TRBD1. The CDR3 contains 13 residues. V trimming: 2 bases; J trimming: 8 bases; junction bases outside the gene matches: 1. Germline V gene lookup returns CDR1 SGHDT and CDR2 YYEEEE. The CDR3 region has the DNA TGTGCCAGCAGCTTCGGACAGGGGGACATTCAGTACTTC. Protein sequence: CASSFGQGDIQYF.

The chain carries TRBV2 and TRBJ1-2, with D possibly being TRBD1 (5 bases). The V gene's germline CDR1 is SNHLY and CDR2 FYNNEI. Between the trimmed V and J ends, which lost 7 bases and 4 bases, there was a span of 10 bases. The CDR3 length is 12 residues. The CDR3 protein is CASTDRGYGYTF. Here the CDR3 DNA reads TGTGCCAGCACCGATAGGGGCTATGGCTACACCTTC.

The rearrangement uses TRBV2 and TRBJ1-5; 8 positions agree with TRBD1. CDR3 length: 14 residues. CDR1 is SNHLY, CDR2 FYNNEI, per germline. The trim removed 6 bases at V and 7 bases at J, leaving 8 bases unmatched. CDR3 region: CASRGTGGFQPQHF. CDR3 nucleotides: TGTGCCAGCAGAGGGACAGGAGGTTTCCAGCCCCAGCATTTT.

This chain connects TRBV9 to TRBJ2-1; 13 bases agree with TRBD2. Looked up from germline, CDR1 is SGDLS and CDR2 is YYNGEE. J lost 6 bases, V lost 3 bases, and 9 bases had no gene match. This CDR3 is 17 amino acids long. The CDR3 sequence is CASSAYGGTSGVNEQFF. In nucleotides, the CDR3 is TGTGCCAGCAGCGCGTACGGCGGGACTAGCGGGGTCAATGAGCAGTTCTTC.

The chain has TRBV4-2 and TRBJ1-1, with 9 positions matching TRBD1. Unmatched junction bases numbered 10, after V lost 5 bases and J lost 6 bases. Germline V gives CDR1 LGHNA, CDR2 YNFKEQ. CDR3 size: 15 residues. In DNA form, the CDR3 reads TGTGCCAGCAGCTCACAACAGGGGGCGCGGGCTGAAGCTTTCTTT. Translating gives CASSSQQGARAEAFF.

This sequence joins TRBV12-5 and TRBJ2-3, with 10 bases that match TRBD2. J was trimmed by 2 bases and V by 1 base; bases with no gene match: 3. This CDR3 region has 16 residues. Germline CDR1 and CDR2: LGHNT and FRNRAP. The CDR3 spells CASGLGSGGPTDTQYF. DNA of the CDR3: TGTGCTAGTGGTTTGGGTAGCGGGGGGCCCACAGATACGCAGTATTTT.

The gene calls are TRBV7-9 and TRBJ1-6; TRBD1 is a possible D gene (6 bases). CDR1 and CDR2 (germline): SEHNR, FQNEAQ (reference sequence). The CDR3 consists of 14 residues. Trimming cost V 5 bases and J 9 bases, with 14 bases left between them. The CDR3, as DNA: TGTGCCAGCAGCATAGGGGGGCTGGGTTCACCCCTCCACTTT. Its translation: CASSIGGLGSPLHF.

This chain connects TRBV7-8 to TRBJ2-7, with 8 bases fitting TRBD1. Per the germline V gene, CDR1 is SGHVS and CDR2 is FQNEAQ. The CDR3 consists of 14 residues. Losses at the gene ends were 1 base for V and 3 bases for J; bases not matched to a gene: 2. The CDR3 spells CASSLGGQDYEQYF. The CDR3 DNA reads TGTGCCAGCAGCTTAGGGGGACAGGACTACGAGCAGTACTTC.

V is TRBV2 and J is TRBJ1-4; D uncertain. This CDR3 has 13 amino acids. V was pared by 4 bases and J by 8 bases, with 11 bases between. In germline, CDR1 is SNHLY, CDR2 FYNNEI. The CDR3 nucleotides are TGTGCCAGCAGTGTCCGAGGTCGCGAAAAACTGTTTTTT. Protein product: CASSVRGREKLFF.

This chain joins TRBV6-1 and TRBJ1-5; D is perhaps TRBD1 (6 bases). CDR1 and CDR2 (germline): MNHNS, SASEGT. The CDR3 extends over 14 amino acids. With 10 bases removed from V and 7 bases from J, the gap between germline ends came to 20 bases. The CDR3 is CATQTGTQWQPQHF. CDR3 DNA sequence: TGTGCCACCCAGACAGGAACTCAATGGCAGCCCCAGCATTTT.

The rearrangement uses TRBV5-1 and TRBJ1-2; weak D call: TRBD1 (6 bases). CDR3 size: 15 residues. The germline V gene has CDR1 SGHRS and CDR2 YFSETQ. The ends were cut back, 0 bases at V and 0 bases at J, with 9 bases in the middle. The CDR3 is CASSLEGGTNYGYTF. The CDR3, as DNA: TGCGCCAGCAGCTTGGAGGGGGGAACTAACTATGGCTACACCTTC. Full variable domain (outside the CDR3, taken from reference TRBV5-1 and TRBJ1-2): KAGVTQTPRYLIKTRGQQVTLSCSPISGHRSVSWYQQTPGQGLQFLFEYFSETQRNKGNFPGRFSGRQFSNSRSEMNVSTLELGDSALYLCASSLEGGTNYGYTFGSGTRLTVV.

The chain uses TRBV6-5 and TRBJ2-7; 10 positions agree with TRBD2. The CDR3 covers 14 residues. Looked up from germline, CDR1 is MNHEY and CDR2 is SVGAGI. V shed 4 bases, J shed 2 bases, and the junction held 2 bases outside the gene matches. For the CDR3, the DNA is TGTGCCAGCAGTTTTACTAGCGGGGCCTACGAGCAGTACTTC. Translation gives CASSFTSGAYEQYF.

The sample holds one count of this clone. V usage is TRBV10-2 and J usage is TRBJ1-2; D ambiguous. The CDR3 is 13 residues long. CDR1 and CDR2 from the germline V gene are WSHSY and SAAADI. Trimming took off 4 bases at V and 4 bases at J, with 10 bases between the two ends. The CDR3 loop is CASSAEGRYGYTF. The CDR3 coding sequence is TGCGCCAGCAGTGCAGAGGGCCGCTATGGCTACACCTTC.

The gene calls are TRBV6-5 and TRBJ1-2; 8 nucleotides align to TRBD1. The CDR3 is 15 amino acids. Germline CDR1 and CDR2: MNHEY and SVGAGI. Trimming removed 0 bases from V and 4 bases from J; junction bases left unmatched: 4. In DNA, the CDR3 is TGTGCCAGCAGTTACTCGTACAGGGGGAGCTATGGCTACACCTTC. Protein sequence: CASSYSYRGSYGYTF.

CDR3 coding DNA: TGTGCCAGCAGTGAAAGGGGGGGGCAGTACTTC. Its protein is CASSERGGQYF. This chain links TRBV6-1 with TRBJ2-7; D possibly corresponds to TRBD2 (7 bases). Trimming stripped 2 bases from V and 9 bases from J, with 8 bases between. Germline V gene sequence: CDR1 MNHNS, CDR2 SASEGT. The CDR3 is made up of 11 amino acids.

The gene calls are TRBV4-1 and TRBJ2-3, with D perhaps TRBD1 (5 bases). Trimming stripped 2 bases from V and 0 bases from J, with 12 bases between. Germline V CDR1 and CDR2: MGHRA, YSYEKL. The CDR3 length is 16 residues. CDR3 protein: CASSQNGRVSTDTQYF. CDR3 nucleotide sequence: TGCGCCAGCAGCCAAAACGGCAGGGTGAGCACAGATACGCAGTATTTT.

On this clone itself: One junction end does not reproduce the germline sequence, and a read error may be involved. The chain is built from TRBV6-1 and TRBJ2-5; no clear D. Germline CDR1 is MNHNS and CDR2 is SASEGT. The length of the CDR3 is 12 residues. The chain's CDR3 is CASSDTHPLGDF. In DNA form, the CDR3 reads TGTGCCAGCAGTGACACCCACCCCCTTGGGGACTTC.

V usage is TRBV11-2 and J usage is TRBJ2-5; tentatively, D is TRBD2 (5 bases). The closer fit of TRBJ2-7 to the DNA end suggests the J call may be wrong. The CDR3 contains 13 residues. Germline CDR1 reads SGHAT; CDR2 reads FQNNGV. The CDR3 DNA reads TGTGCCAGCAGCCCCGGCGGAGGACGCGAGCAGTACTTC. Residues: CASSPGGGREQYF.